The 13 T cell receptor beta chains below all came from one sample that was sequenced in a study of cytomegalovirus exposure and HLA in healthy donors. Using immunoSEQ multiplex PCR, the repertoire was profiled, and TCRdb retains in-frame clones only, with some absent. In the table there are under 200,000 clones, roughly 82% of which are singletons. The sample comprised PBMCs. All receptors come from a man aged 18 to 30 in good health and CMV-seropositive.

This clone was recorded a few times. The CDR3 region is CASSESLSYNEQFF. As DNA, the CDR3 is TGTGCCAGCAGTGAATCACTCTCCTACAATGAGCAGTTCTTC. The chain joins TRBV6-5 to TRBJ2-1; D unresolved. The V gene lost 5 bases and the J gene lost 0 bases, with 8 bases spanning the gap. In germline, CDR1 is MNHEY, CDR2 SVGAGI. This CDR3 region has 14 residues.

Comment on this clone: Other DNA sequences in this specimen translate into the identical CDR3. This chain connects TRBV9 to TRBJ2-3; TRBD2 might be the D (5 bases). Germline values: CDR1 SGDLS, CDR2 YYNGEE. V was shortened by 0 bases and J by 0 bases, with 11 bases between the two germline ends. The CDR3 is made up of 16 amino acids. This chain's CDR3 is CASSVATSGSTDTQYF. The CDR3 DNA reads TGTGCCAGCAGCGTAGCTACGAGCGGTAGCACAGATACGCAGTATTTT.

Only a few counts were recorded for this clone. The chain couples TRBV27 to TRBJ1-4; weak D call: TRBD1 (6 bases). CDR1 and CDR2 from the germline V gene are MNHEY and SMNVEV (reference sequence). The V end lost 5 bases, the J end lost 8 bases, and 18 bases lay between the germline ends. This CDR3 has 15 amino acids. CDR3 nucleotides: TGTGCCAGCAGTCTCGGACAGAGTGCTGGGGAAAAACTGTTTTTT. Translation: CASSLGQSAGEKLFF. Full variable domain (outside the CDR3, taken from reference TRBV27 and TRBJ1-4): EAQVTQNPRYLITVTGKKLTVTCSQNMNHEYMSWYRQDPGLGLRQIYYSMNVEVTDKGDVPEGYKVSRKEKRNFPLILESPSPNQTSLYFCASSLGQSAGEKLFFGSGTQLSVL.

This sequence joins TRBV2 and TRBJ2-1, with 10 bases matching TRBD2. V lost 9 bases and J lost 4; bases outside the gene matches: 6. This CDR3 contains 14 residues. Germline CDR1 reads SNHLY; CDR2 reads FYNNEI. In DNA, the CDR3 is TGTGCCAGTCTAGCGGGAGAAGGGTACAATGAGCAGTTCTTC. Translation: CASLAGEGYNEQFF.

The rearrangement links TRBV7-2 to TRBJ2-6; 12 bases are a match to TRBD2. Germline CDR1 is SGHTA and CDR2 is FQGNSA. With V trimmed by 1 base and J by 3 bases, 1 base remained unmatched. The CDR3 loop spans 17 amino acids. The CDR3 DNA sequence: TGTGCCAGCAGCTTAGGACTAGCGGGAGATGGGGCCAACGTCCTGACTTTC. Translated, it gives CASSLGLAGDGANVLTF.

The rearrangement joins TRBV5-6 to TRBJ2-5; TRBD2 aligns across 8 bases. The CDR3 contains 15 residues. Germline loops: CDR1 SGHDT, CDR2 YYEEEE. Trimming at V came to 6 bases and at J to 5 bases, leaving 12 bases not matched to a gene. CDR3 in amino acids: CASTPGGLLVETQYF. CDR3 nucleotide sequence: TGTGCCAGCACCCCGGGGGGGCTTTTGGTGGAGACCCAGTACTTC.

For the CDR3, the DNA is TGTGCCAGCGGGGGAACAGGGGGCAACTATGGCTACACCTTC. Its translation: CASGGTGGNYGYTF. V is TRBV28 and J is TRBJ1-2; 9 bases agree with TRBD1. V dropped 8 bases and J dropped 2; count of bases not matched to a gene: 6. Germline V lookup: CDR1 MDHEN, CDR2 SYDVKM. CDR3 size: 14 residues.

The chain uses TRBV28 and TRBJ2-6; tentative D call: TRBD2 (6 bases). The CDR3 contains 22 residues. Germline CDR1 is MDHEN and CDR2 is SYDVKM. Trimming cost V 1 base and J 1 base, with 26 bases left between them. CDR3 in amino acids: CASSLLHSCGGGRMSGANVLTF. Here the CDR3 DNA reads TGTGCCAGCAGTTTATTACATAGTTGTGGGGGAGGCCGCATGTCTGGGGCCAACGTCCTGACTTTC.

This chain links TRBV5-1 with TRBJ2-5; no clear D gene. V dropped 0 bases and J dropped 1 base, with 7 bases sitting between them. This CDR3 is 14 amino acids long. The germline gives CDR1 SGHRS, CDR2 YFSETQ. The CDR3 DNA sequence: TGCGCCAGCAGCTTGGCCCTGTCCCAAGAGACCCAGTACTTC. Translated: CASSLALSQETQYF.

The chain is built from TRBV6-4 and TRBJ2-1; tentative D call: TRBD1 (5 bases). Between the trimmed V and J ends, which lost 2 bases and 2 bases, there was a span of 7 bases. The V gene's germline CDR1 is MRHNA and CDR2 SNTAGT. This CDR3 comprises 14 residues. CDR3 residues: CASSDDRAYNEQFF. CDR3 bases: TGTGCCAGCAGTGACGACAGAGCCTACAATGAGCAGTTCTTC.

The chain recombines TRBV28 with TRBJ1-5; possibly TRBD1 for D (6 bases). The germline V gene encodes CDR1 MDHEN and CDR2 SYDVKM. The ends were cut back, 1 base at V and 5 bases at J, with 12 bases in the middle. The CDR3 loop spans 15 amino acids. CDR3 bases: TGTGCCAGCAGTTTATTGGGGACAAGGGATCAGCCCCAGCATTTT. Amino acid sequence: CASSLLGTRDQPQHF.

V is TRBV30 and J is TRBJ2-7, with 9 bases that match TRBD2. This CDR3 comprises 16 residues. Germline assignment: CDR1 GTSNPN and CDR2 SVGIG (reference sequence). J was trimmed by 3 bases and V by 0 bases; bases with no gene match: 9. CDR3: CAWSVRGTSTDYEQYF. The CDR3 DNA sequence: TGTGCCTGGAGTGTAAGGGGGACTAGCACCGACTACGAGCAGTACTTC.

This chain links TRBV14 with TRBJ2-7, with 11 positions matching TRBD2. V was pared by 0 bases and J by 6 bases, with 4 bases of the junction left unmatched. The length of the CDR3 is 15 residues. Germline CDR1 is SGHDN and CDR2 is FVKESK. The CDR3 coding sequence is TGTGCCAGCAGCCAAGAACTAGCGGGAGTCGGCGAGCAGTACTTC. Translating it yields CASSQELAGVGEQYF.